This passage covers 11 T cell receptor beta chains from one sample sequenced in a study of a mutant IDH1 vaccine in newly diagnosed glioma. Sequenced by immunoSEQ multiplex PCR; TCRdb stores in-frame clones only, minus some. The profile shows about 59,000 clones, more than 90% of them singletons. Sample time point: baseline, week 1 (first vaccination visit). This sample's treatment: pre-vaccination baseline after standard-of-care therapy. The sample was PBMCs, taken from a glioma patient treated with radiotherapy, temozolomide or both. These receptors were taken from a man aged 45-65 years with glioma.

The chain joins TRBV15 to TRBJ2-7, with D unresolved. Germline CDR1 LNHNV, CDR2 YYDKDF (reference sequence). The CDR3 has 12 residues. V lost 0 bases, J lost 7 bases, and 7 bases lay in between. CDR3 sequence (DNA): TGTGCCACCAGCAGAGAGCTGGGGGAGCAGTACTTC. This translates into CATSRELGEQYF.

This clone is a singleton in its sample. The chain has TRBV30 and TRBJ2-7, with 9 nucleotides matching TRBD1. The J segment lost 4 bases and the V segment lost 2 bases, leaving 12 bases of the junction unmatched. The germline gives CDR1 GTSNPN, CDR2 SVGIG (reference sequence). The CDR3 runs 16 residues. CDR3 protein: CAWSFYGTGNLYEQYF. CDR3 sequence (DNA): TGTGCCTGGAGTTTTTATGGGACAGGGAACCTGTACGAGCAGTACTTC.

The rearrangement links TRBV6-5 to TRBJ2-7; D is undetermined. Trimming removed 6 bases from V and 5 bases from J, with 11 bases in between. The CDR3 runs to 12 residues. Per germline, CDR1 MNHEY and CDR2 SVGAGI. The CDR3 loop is CASSPSLDEQYF. The CDR3 DNA is TGTGCCAGCAGCCCCTCGCTCGACGAGCAGTACTTC.

This sequence joins TRBV11-3 and TRBJ2-1; 9 bases match TRBD1. The J segment lost 7 bases and the V segment lost 5 bases, leaving 6 bases of the junction unmatched. In germline, CDR1 is SGHNT, CDR2 YENEEA. The CDR3 runs 14 residues. CDR3 residues: CASSPRDRANEQFF. CDR3 nucleotide sequence: TGTGCCAGCAGCCCCAGGGACAGGGCGAATGAGCAGTTCTTC.

This clone was found once. The chain combines TRBV30 with TRBJ2-7; tentative D call: TRBD1 (5 bases). The CDR3 has 11 amino acids. V was pared by 4 bases and J by 4 bases, with 8 bases between. The germline CDR1 and CDR2 sequences are GTSNPN and SVGIG (reference sequence). Here the CDR3 reads CAWTDSYEQYF. DNA of the CDR3: TGTGCCTGGACTGACAGTTACGAGCAGTACTTC.

The sample holds a few counts of this clone. This rearrangement joins TRBV6-5 to TRBJ2-7, with TRBD1 matching over 11 bases. Per germline, CDR1 MNHEY and CDR2 SVGAGI. The trim removed 6 bases at V and 3 bases at J, leaving 4 bases unmatched. This CDR3 has 14 amino acids. CDR3 sequence: CASRPGTGGYEQYF. The CDR3 DNA sequence: TGTGCCAGCAGACCCGGGACAGGGGGCTACGAGCAGTACTTC.

V and J are TRBV6-6 and TRBJ2-5, with 7 bases aligning to TRBD1. Trimming cost V 2 bases and J 1 base; bases outside gene matches: 1. The germline V gene has CDR1 MNHNY and CDR2 SVGAGI (reference sequence). The CDR3 is 14 amino acids. The CDR3 nucleotides are TGTGCCAGCAGTTACGGGACAGTCCAAGAGACCCAGTACTTC. It specifies CASSYGTVQETQYF.

The chain carries TRBV19 and TRBJ1-1; possibly TRBD1 for D (5 bases). With 10 bases removed from V and 3 bases from J, the gap between germline ends came to 15 bases. The CDR3 extends over 13 amino acids. The V gene's germline CDR1 is LNHDA and CDR2 SQIVND (reference sequence). The CDR3 DNA follows: TGTGCCACCAAAGACAGCCGAGACACTGAAGCTTTCTTT. This sequence encodes CATKDSRDTEAFF.

This clone was observed a few times. This rearrangement joins TRBV29-1 to TRBJ1-2; D is possibly TRBD1 (5 bases). The CDR3 is made up of 13 amino acids. From germline, CDR1 is SQVTM and CDR2 ANQGSEA. V was pared by 2 bases and J by 4 bases, with 11 bases between. The CDR3: CSVEIRDLYGYTF. The CDR3 coding sequence is TGCAGCGTTGAAATCAGGGACCTCTATGGCTACACCTTC.

The chain employs TRBV5-1 and TRBJ2-5; D tentatively reads TRBD1 or TRBD2 (5 bases each). Trimming removed 2 bases at V and 4 bases at J, with 12 bases between. There are 14 residues in the CDR3. In germline, CDR1 is SGHRS, CDR2 YFSETQ. CDR3 protein: CASSLPGTAETQYF. The CDR3 nucleotides are TGCGCCAGCAGCTTACCCGGGACGGCAGAGACCCAGTACTTC.

This chain joins TRBV29-1 and TRBJ1-1; maybe TRBD1 (6 bases). Germline lookup yields CDR1 SQVTM and CDR2 ANQGSEA. The CDR3 runs 13 residues. V dropped 7 bases and J dropped 5 bases, with 17 bases sitting between them. This chain's CDR3 is CSATRGGETEAFF. In nucleotides, the CDR3 is TGCAGCGCCACTCGTGGGGGCGAAACTGAAGCTTTCTTT.